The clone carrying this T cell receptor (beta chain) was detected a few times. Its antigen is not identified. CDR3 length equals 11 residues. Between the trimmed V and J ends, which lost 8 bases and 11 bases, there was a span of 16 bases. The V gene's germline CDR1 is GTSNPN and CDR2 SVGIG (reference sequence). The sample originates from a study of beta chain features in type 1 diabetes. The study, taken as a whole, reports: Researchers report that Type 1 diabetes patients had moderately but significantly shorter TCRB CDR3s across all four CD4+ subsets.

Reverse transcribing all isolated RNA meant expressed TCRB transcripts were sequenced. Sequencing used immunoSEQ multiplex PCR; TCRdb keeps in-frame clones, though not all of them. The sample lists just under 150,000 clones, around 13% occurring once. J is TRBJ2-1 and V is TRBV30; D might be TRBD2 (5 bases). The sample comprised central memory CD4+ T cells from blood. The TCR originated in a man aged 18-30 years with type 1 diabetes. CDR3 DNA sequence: TGTGCCGGACTTAGCCCCACCAAGCAGTTCTTC. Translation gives CAGLSPTKQFF.